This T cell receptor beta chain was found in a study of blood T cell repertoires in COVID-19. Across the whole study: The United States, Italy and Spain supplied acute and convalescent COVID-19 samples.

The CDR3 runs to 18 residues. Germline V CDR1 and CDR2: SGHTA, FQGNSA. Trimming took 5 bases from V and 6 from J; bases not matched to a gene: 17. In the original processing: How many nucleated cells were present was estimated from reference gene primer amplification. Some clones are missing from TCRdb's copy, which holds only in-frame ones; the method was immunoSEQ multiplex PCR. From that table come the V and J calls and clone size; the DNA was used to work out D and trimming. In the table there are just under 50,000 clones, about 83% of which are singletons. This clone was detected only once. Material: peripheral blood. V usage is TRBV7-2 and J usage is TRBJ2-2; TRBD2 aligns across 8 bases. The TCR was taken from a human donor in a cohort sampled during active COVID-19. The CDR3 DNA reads TGTGCCAGCAGCCAACCCAGACGGCCCAGCGGGGGATCCGGGGAGCTGTTTTTT. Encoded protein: CASSQPRRPSGGSGELFF.